This T cell receptor (beta chain) appears in the sequencing data of a study of blood T cells in healthy people across ages. Findings and limits, study-wide: Roughly linear declines in TCR beta diversity per million T cells occurred with age. Among long-lived donors, naive CD4+ cells were more numerous and diversity higher than in aged donors.

The use of a sample-barcoded 5' primer and a J-beta primer mix characterized a second PCR of roughly 6 to 11 cycles. Every cDNA molecule bore a tag from a template-switch adaptor containing 12 random nucleotides. Individual samples furnished no less than 2.5 million CDR3-containing paired-end reads apiece. TCRdb itself ran the 5' RACE reads through MiXCR, one entry per CDR3 protein. The table includes about 830,000 distinct CDR3 sequences, 58% detected once. With regard to this clonotype: The antigen remains unidentified.

The germline CDR1 and CDR2 sequences are SGHVS and FNYEAQ. This CDR3 has 16 amino acids. With 5 bases removed from V and 7 bases from J, the gap between germline ends came to 24 bases. This chain joins TRBV7-6 and TRBJ2-7, with D perhaps matching TRBD2 (5 bases). This receptor was obtained from a young man in good health. Sample: blood. The CDR3 loop reads CASSPPGKEPYNEQYF. The CDR3, as DNA: TGTGCCAGCAGCCCCCCCGGGAAGGAGCCCTACAATGAGCAGTACTTC.